Listed below are T cell receptor beta chains from one sample, sequenced in a study of B cell selection in AIRE deficiency. TCRdb's copy holds only in-frame clones and misses some; the assay was immunoSEQ multiplex PCR. This repertoire shows some 25,000 clones, roughly 95% found once; its top ten account for under 0.2%. The sample comprised CD4+CD127+ conventional T cells sorted from PBMCs. These receptors came from a human donor in good health. Each CDR3 is given with its conserved first and last residue. The order of the fields is V gene, J gene, D gene, CDR3 protein. The D gene is left open where the match is weak.

TRBV10-3	TRBJ1-4	.	CAIRQHSSDEKLFF
TRBV18	TRBJ1-5	TRBD1	CASSPGQPNQPQHF
TRBV6-1	TRBJ2-5	TRBD2	CASSVTGTSGRETQYF
TRBV18	TRBJ2-5	TRBD2	CASSPIRGGAVAETQYF
TRBV6-1	TRBJ1-5	.	CASTLGGGRPQHF
TRBV7-6	TRBJ2-7	.	CASSLSGTGEQYF
TRBV14	TRBJ1-6	TRBD1	CASSQARGLNNSPLHF
TRBV11-2	TRBJ1-2	.	CASSLGRNYGYTF
TRBV6-6	TRBJ2-3	.	CASSYRRGADTQYF
TRBV30	TRBJ1-1	TRBD1	CAWSILGDRANTEAFF
TRBV7-3	TRBJ2-2	.	CASSRLTGELFF
TRBV9	TRBJ1-5	TRBD1	CASSVDGQGAVQPQHF